Presented here are 30 T cell receptor beta chains from one specimen sequenced in a study of T-cell reconstitution after alpha-beta-depleted transplantation in children (dated by TCRdb to between 2015 and 2016). What the treatment or condition label conveys for this sample: allogeneic hematopoietic cell transplantation with graft depleted of TCRalphabeta T cells and CD19 B cells. Library construction relied on PCR. The data were produced on an Illumina HiSeq 2500. To normalize quantification of the TCRbeta repertoire, the TCR libraries were built with molecular barcoding that relied on unique molecular identifiers. TCRdb ran its own pipeline on the public reads, namely fastp trimming at Q25 and MiXCR clone calling, and kept in-frame beta chains. CDR3 protein sequences are deduplicated, and each keeps its most common genes and DNA. The sample table contains fewer than 700,000 distinct CDR3 sequences; only one count was recorded for 20% to 25% of them. About 14% of the sample goes to the ten largest clones.

The source material was PBMCs, mostly from graft donor cells, sampled 360 days after TCRalphabeta/CD19-depleted stem cell transplant. The receptors stem from a boy under two years old who had a stem cell transplant for acute myeloid leukemia, so the T cells may come from the graft donor.

This clonotype was recorded a few times. The gene calls are TRBV20-1 and TRBJ2-7, with 8 bases matching TRBD1. CDR3 length: 16 amino acids. With V trimmed by 1 base and J by 1 base, 9 bases remained unmatched. Germline CDR1 is DFQATT and CDR2 is SNEGSKA (reference sequence). The CDR3 reads CSARVTGDRPSYEQYV. The CDR3 DNA reads TGCAGTGCTAGAGTAACAGGGGACAGGCCTTCCTACGAGCAGTACGTC.

This clonotype was recorded many times. V gene TRBV3-1 combines with J gene TRBJ1-1; D is unclear. There are 17 residues in the CDR3. The V end was cut by 5 bases, the J end by 1 base, with 20 bases between. Per germline, CDR1 LGHDT and CDR2 YNNKEL (reference sequence). CDR3 bases: TGTGCCAGCAGCGTTCAAGGACGGAACTGGGGGAACACTGAAGCTTTCTTT. Its protein product is CASSVQGRNWGNTEAFF. Supplemented by reference TRBV3-1 and TRBJ1-1, the full variable domain reads DTAVSQTPKYLVTQMGNDKSIKCEQNLGHDTMYWYKQDSKKFLKIMFSYNNKELIINETVPNRFSPKSPDKAHLNLHINSLELGDSAVYFCASSVQGRNWGNTEAFFGQGTRLTVV.

This clonotype was picked up many times. The chain is built from TRBV12-3 or TRBV12-4 and TRBJ2-7; TRBD1 might be the D (6 bases). CDR3 length equals 11 residues. V was cut by 6 bases and J by 9 bases, with 12 bases left in between. The CDR3 nucleotides are TGTGCCAGCAGCCTTAACAGGGTGCAGTACGTC. Its protein product is CASSLNRVQYV.

At least ten counts were recorded for this clonotype. V and J are TRBV21-1 and TRBJ2-1; TRBD2, the table's D call, was not compared with the DNA. TRBV21-1 is a pseudogene locus. This CDR3 comprises 18 residues. The CDR3, as DNA: TGTGCCAGCAGCAAAGAACGCTCTAGCGGGGAGACCTACAATGAGCAGTTCTTC. As protein: CASSKERSSGETYNEQFF.

The chain is built from TRBV6-5 and TRBJ2-1; no definite D call. The CDR3 has 14 amino acids. Germline lookup yields CDR1 MNHEY and CDR2 SVGAGI. V was shortened by 2 bases and J by 2 bases, with 7 bases between the two germline ends. The CDR3 DNA reads as TGTGCCAGCAGTTACGGGCAGCCCTACAATGAGCAGTTCTTC. Its protein product is CASSYGQPYNEQFF.

The V gene is TRBV6-1, the J gene TRBJ2-2; possibly TRBD1 for D (5 bases). The germline gives CDR1 MNHNS, CDR2 SASEGT. The CDR3 is 14 residues long. V lost 7 bases and J 1 base, leaving 10 bases between the germline ends. CDR3 DNA sequence: TGTGCCAGCACTCTGGGGCTGAACACCGGGGAGCTGTTTTTT. This translates into CASTLGLNTGELFF.

The chain links TRBV7-2 to TRBJ2-7; D is unclear. CDR1 is SGHTA and CDR2 is FQGNSA in the germline V gene. CDR3 size: 13 residues. V lost 3 bases to trimming and J lost 4 bases, with 10 bases between them. The DNA for the CDR3 is TGTGCCAGCAGCTTCAACAGACCATACGAGCAGTACTTC. It encodes CASSFNRPYEQYF.

The gene calls are TRBV5-4 and TRBJ2-7; TRBD2 agrees at 12 bases. Germline V gives CDR1 SGHNT, CDR2 YYREEE (reference sequence). With 4 bases clipped from V and 5 bases from J, the junction kept 7 bases outside the gene matches. The CDR3 is 15 amino acids. CDR3 residues: CASSPRLAGADEQYV. The CDR3 nucleotides read TGTGCCAGCAGCCCCAGACTAGCGGGGGCCGACGAGCAGTACGTC.

The chain uses TRBV18 and TRBJ2-1; 9 nucleotides align to TRBD2. Germline CDR1 and CDR2: KGHSH and LQKENI. This CDR3 has 14 residues. Unmatched junction bases numbered 4, after V lost 7 bases and J lost 3 bases. CDR3 sequence reads: CASWRGGLYNEQFF. CDR3 coding DNA: TGTGCCAGCTGGCGGGGGGGCCTCTACAATGAGCAGTTCTTC.

Many counts were recorded for this clonotype. This chain connects TRBV5-1 to TRBJ2-2; 7 bases fit TRBD1. CDR3 length: 14 residues. With V trimmed by 4 bases and J by 4 bases, 4 bases remained unmatched. In germline, CDR1 is SGHRS, CDR2 YFSETQ. The CDR3 nucleotides read TGCGCCAGCAGCCAGACAGGGAGCACCGGGGAGCTGTTTTTT. It is translated as CASSQTGSTGELFF.

The rearrangement links TRBV6-1 to TRBJ1-2; 10 bases are shared with TRBD1. Germline trimming cut 6 bases from V and 8 bases from J; bases unmatched to any gene: 18. The CDR3 is 17 residues long. In germline, CDR1 is MNHNS, CDR2 SASEGT. The CDR3 coding sequence is TGTGCCAGCAGGGATGGTCAGGGGACAGGGGATTTATTAGGCTACACCTTC. Protein product: CASRDGQGTGDLLGYTF.

This clonotype appeared a few times. V is TRBV29-1 and J is TRBJ2-4; tentatively, D is TRBD1 (6 bases). Germline V gene data show CDR1 as SQVTM and CDR2 as ANQGSEA. CDR3 size: 11 residues. Trimming pared 6 bases from V and 9 bases from J, leaving 12 bases between. The CDR3 here is CSVVQGSIQYF. CDR3 DNA sequence: TGCAGCGTCGTACAGGGTAGCATTCAGTACTTC.

Many counts were recorded for this clonotype. This chain joins TRBV20-1 and TRBJ2-5; D is uncertain. The CDR3 loop spans 12 amino acids. CDR1 is DFQATT and CDR2 is SNEGSKA in the germline V gene (reference sequence). Trimming pared 6 bases from V and 5 bases from J, leaving 13 bases between. CDR3 in DNA: TGCAGTGCCGCCCTACAAGGGGAGACCCAGTACTTC. Translated, it gives CSAALQGETQYF.

The V gene is TRBV9, the J gene TRBJ2-5; D gene unclear. Germline V gene sequence: CDR1 SGDLS, CDR2 YYNGEE. This CDR3 is 14 amino acids long. V shed 0 bases and J shed 5 bases, with 11 bases lying between them. CDR3 amino acids: CASSVGVGQETQYF. The CDR3 DNA reads as TGTGCCAGCAGCGTAGGGGTGGGCCAGGAGACCCAGTACTTC. The full variable domain, in which reference TRBV9 and TRBJ2-5 provide the parts outside the CDR3, is DSGVTQTPKHLITATGQRVTLRCSPRSGDLSVYWYQQSLDQGLQFLIQYYNGEERAKGNILERFSAQQFPDLHSELNLSSLELGDSALYFCASSVGVGQETQYFGPGTRLLVL.

The chain employs TRBV28 and TRBJ1-2; D is uncertain. Looked up from germline, CDR1 is MDHEN and CDR2 is SYDVKM. The CDR3 has 18 amino acids. The V and J ends lost 6 bases and 5 bases respectively, with 28 bases between them. The CDR3 loop reads CASSPFPLGVAEAYGYTF. The CDR3 DNA reads TGTGCCAGCAGCCCGTTTCCCCTGGGTGTTGCCGAGGCTTATGGCTACACCTTC.

This clonotype was observed many times. The chain uses TRBV6-2 or TRBV6-3 and TRBJ2-5, with 9 bases matching TRBD2. This CDR3 comprises 18 residues. The germline V gene has CDR1 MNHEY and CDR2 SVGEGT. V trimming: 0 bases; J trimming: 0 bases; junction bases outside the gene matches: 8. The DNA of the CDR3 is TGTGCCAGCAGTTACTCGAGCGGGGGGCCGGGGTACCAAGAGACCCAGTACTTC. It codes for CASSYSSGGPGYQETQYF.

This clonotype showed up just a few times. The chain's CDR3 is CASSLQGSAFF. The CDR3 bases are TGTGCCAGCAGTTTACAGGGATCAGCTTTCTTT. The rearrangement uses TRBV6-1 and TRBJ1-1; weak D call: TRBD1 (6 bases). The CDR3 sequence is 11 residues long. Trimming pared 5 bases from V and 10 bases from J, leaving 11 bases between. Germline CDR1 and CDR2: MNHNS and SASEGT.

This clonotype was found many times. The V gene is TRBV11-2, the J gene TRBJ2-5; 10 bases line up with TRBD2. Germline lookup yields CDR1 SGHAT and CDR2 FQNNGV. Unmatched junction bases numbered 13, after V lost 4 bases and J lost 2 bases. The CDR3 spans 18 residues. CDR3 loop: CASSYRGASGGPQETQYF. In DNA, the CDR3 is TGTGCCAGCAGCTATAGGGGGGCTAGCGGGGGCCCACAAGAGACCCAGTACTTC.

This clonotype was seen many times. The rearrangement uses TRBV9 and TRBJ2-3, with a weak D call TRBD1 (5 bases). Germline loops: CDR1 SGDLS, CDR2 YYNGEE. With 0 bases removed from V and 3 bases from J, the gap between germline ends came to 11 bases. The CDR3 contains 15 residues. CDR3 amino acids: CASSVGWQGTDTQYF. The CDR3 coding sequence is TGTGCCAGCAGCGTAGGGTGGCAGGGAACAGATACGCAGTATTTT. The full variable domain, its missing parts supplied by reference TRBV9 and TRBJ2-3, is DSGVTQTPKHLITATGQRVTLRCSPRSGDLSVYWYQQSLDQGLQFLIQYYNGEERAKGNILERFSAQQFPDLHSELNLSSLELGDSALYFCASSVGWQGTDTQYFGPGTRLTVL.

A few counts support this clonotype. CDR3 DNA: TGTGCCAGCAGCCCTTTTTCGGTCGGTGGGGAGACCCAGTACTTC. It is translated as CASSPFSVGGETQYF. V is TRBV4-2 and J is TRBJ2-5; no firm D call. The CDR3 covers 15 residues. V lost 4 bases to trimming and J lost 5 bases, with 17 bases between them. Per germline, CDR1 LGHNA and CDR2 YNFKEQ.

The chain employs TRBV5-1 and TRBJ2-1, with D uncertain. V lost 4 bases, J lost 0 bases, and 14 bases lay in between. Germline V gives CDR1 SGHRS, CDR2 YFSETQ. The length of the CDR3 is 16 residues. CDR3 nucleotides: TGCGCCAGCAGCGGATCCACGGCGAGCTCCTACAATGAGCAGTTCTTC. This sequence encodes CASSGSTASSYNEQFF. The variable domain in full, with the rest retrieved from reference TRBV5-1 and TRBJ2-1, is KAGVTQTPRYLIKTRGQQVTLSCSPISGHRSVSWYQQTPGQGLQFLFEYFSETQRNKGNFPGRFSGRQFSNSRSEMNVSTLELGDSALYLCASSGSTASSYNEQFFGPGTRLTVL.

This clonotype appeared a few times. The chain recombines TRBV20-1 with TRBJ2-5; 9 bases match TRBD1. Trimming at V came to 2 bases and at J to 8 bases, leaving 6 bases not matched to a gene. There are 13 residues in the CDR3. From germline, CDR1 is DFQATT and CDR2 SNEGSKA (reference sequence). The CDR3 spells CSARTGGQFTQYF. Here the CDR3 DNA reads TGCAGTGCTAGAACAGGGGGCCAATTCACCCAGTACTTC.

The V gene is TRBV12-3 or TRBV12-4, the J gene TRBJ1-5; TRBD1 agrees at 8 bases. The trim removed 1 base at V and 7 bases at J, leaving 9 bases unmatched. The CDR3 extends over 16 amino acids. This CDR3 is CASSLGGQGVRQPQHF. CDR3 sequence (DNA): TGTGCCAGCAGTTTAGGAGGACAGGGAGTTCGGCAGCCCCAGCATTTT.

This clonotype was counted between two and nine times. The genes are TRBV2 and TRBJ2-2; maybe TRBD2 (6 bases). There are 15 residues in the CDR3. Germline V lookup: CDR1 SNHLY, CDR2 FYNNEI. Trimming left V 4 bases short and J 4 bases short, with 13 bases between. The CDR3 DNA follows: TGTGCCAGCAGTGTTCGCCTCGGGGGCACCGGGGAGCTGTTTTTT. This sequence encodes CASSVRLGGTGELFF.

This clonotype was detected many times. This sequence joins TRBV20-1 and TRBJ2-3; D is unresolved. CDR1 is DFQATT and CDR2 is SNEGSKA in the germline V gene (reference sequence). V lost 5 bases, J lost 2 bases, and 5 bases lay in between. This CDR3 contains 11 residues. The CDR3 loop is CSAPATDTQYF. In DNA, the CDR3 is TGCAGTGCTCCGGCCACAGATACGCAGTATTTT.

The chain's CDR3 is CASSLGNFVDQPQHF. In DNA form, the CDR3 reads TGTGCCAGCAGTTTGGGTAATTTTGTCGATCAGCCCCAGCATTTT. This sequence joins TRBV12-3 or TRBV12-4 and TRBJ1-5, with unresolved D. The CDR3 consists of 15 residues. V lost 3 bases to trimming and J lost 5 bases, with 14 bases between them.

This clonotype was detected ten times or more. The gene calls are TRBV20-1 and TRBJ2-5; 10 bases match TRBD2. Germline V lookup: CDR1 DFQATT, CDR2 SNEGSKA (reference sequence). V trimming: 0 bases; J trimming: 4 bases; junction bases outside the gene matches: 2. The CDR3 sequence is 14 residues long. Here the CDR3 reads CSAREASGGETQYF. The CDR3 region has the DNA TGCAGTGCTAGAGAGGCTAGCGGGGGAGAGACCCAGTACTTC.

This chain uses TRBV6-1 with TRBJ2-1; 8 bases match TRBD2. J lost 0 bases, V lost 6 bases, and 4 bases had no gene match. The CDR3 runs 15 residues. Germline assignment: CDR1 MNHNS and CDR2 SASEGT. The CDR3 region is CASSVRGGSYNEQFF. The DNA for the CDR3 is TGTGCCAGCAGCGTCCGGGGGGGCTCCTACAATGAGCAGTTCTTC.

The J gene is TRBJ2-5, the V gene TRBV5-1; 10 bases match TRBD1. The CDR3 is made up of 15 amino acids. Germline CDR1 is SGHRS and CDR2 is YFSETQ. The junction had 8 bases not matched to a gene; V was cut back by 4 bases and J by 5 bases. The CDR3 loop is CASSPRTGGAETQYF. Here the CDR3 DNA reads TGCGCCAGCAGCCCGAGGACAGGGGGGGCGGAGACCCAGTACTTC.

The rearrangement uses TRBV12-3 or TRBV12-4 and TRBJ1-5; 9 bases fit TRBD1. The length of the CDR3 is 16 residues. Unmatched junction bases numbered 8, after V lost 7 bases and J lost 1 base. CDR3 residues: CASKKTGGWSNQPQHF. The CDR3 nucleotides are TGTGCCAGCAAGAAAACAGGGGGCTGGAGCAATCAGCCCCAGCATTTT.